These T cell receptor beta chains were read from a single sample in a study of human T cells and chemical hapten exposure. TCRdb fed the RACE reads into MiXCR, producing one record per CDR3 protein. The sample has 200,000 to 300,000 distinct CDR3 sequences, over 8% seen once. Here the sequenced sample was whole blood, taken in connection with sensitization to the hapten diphenylcyclopropenone (DPC). The receptors derive from a woman aged 40 to 55 with alopecia areata. Some clones in this sample may be carry-over from other donors' samples. CDR3s include the opening cysteine and the closing phenylalanine or tryptophan.

TRBJ2-1 TRBV3-1 CASSHGQVYNEQFF
TRBJ2-4 TRBV28 CASNSPAENIQYF
TRBJ1-1 TRBV6-6 CASRLAPGTEAFF
TRBJ2-1 TRBV5-6 CASSTHPSSSYNEQFF
TRBJ2-2 TRBV11-2 CASSLGTPPGELFF
TRBJ2-1 TRBV28 CASSLRSGFLPYNEQFF
TRBJ2-3 TRBV27 CASSNWGQGQQATQYF
TRBJ2-1 TRBV24-1 CATSDFGLAGVDEQFF
TRBJ2-1 TRBV7-9 CASSHPGTSGSYNEQFF
TRBJ2-5 TRBV5-6 CASSFSWLAVQETQYF
TRBJ2-1 TRBV20-1 CSAQTSYGIGSYNEQFF
TRBJ2-1 TRBV5-1 CASSTTGTVYNEQFF
TRBJ2-3 TRBV12-3/TRBV12-4 CASRPPPGGGGTDTQYF
TRBJ2-1 TRBV7-8 CASSPSIRSYNEQFF
TRBJ1-3 TRBV29-1 CSVRVNSGNTIYF
TRBJ2-7 TRBV29-1 CSVASRGFQHEQYF
TRBJ2-3 TRBV7-2 CASRTSGTQYTQYF
TRBJ2-2 TRBV27 CASSSTTRTGELFF
TRBJ2-7 TRBV7-2 CASSATGGSYEQYF
TRBJ2-1 TRBV6-5 CASGELAGPYNEQFF
TRBJ2-1 TRBV6-2/TRBV6-3 CASSLPGTSQFF
TRBJ1-6 TRBV12-3/TRBV12-4 CASSFGTDNNSPLHF
TRBJ1-6 TRBV27 CASSSRHLAGAFYNSPLHF
TRBJ1-5 TRBV12-3/TRBV12-4 CASSFKVYRTGTNQPQHF
TRBJ2-1 TRBV7-2 CASSSFNEQFF
TRBJ1-4 TRBV7-9 CASSLDGAPNEKLFF
TRBJ1-5 TRBV24-1 CATSEGTGGKRNQPQHF
TRBJ2-5 TRBV5-1 CASSMRTSGQETQYF
TRBJ2-5 TRBV5-1 CASSHDRGETQYF
TRBJ2-2 TRBV10-3 CATAYSTGPNTGELFF
TRBJ2-3 TRBV6-2/TRBV6-3 CASSLRLQGKDTQYF
TRBJ2-3 TRBV12-3/TRBV12-4 CASSSELRRDTQYF
TRBJ1-2 TRBV28 CASKEGPNYGYTF
TRBJ2-7 TRBV28 CASSPSGSPSYEQYF
TRBJ2-1 TRBV9 CASSPQPGLGPYNEQFF
TRBJ2-5 TRBV28 CASSPTTGGVETQYF
TRBJ2-2 TRBV11-2 CASSSVTGPGELFF
TRBJ2-2 TRBV7-9 CASSLSGSRTGELFF
TRBJ2-5 TRBV6-5 CASSTPMGLRYF
TRBJ2-7 TRBV28 CASRRTEPYEQYF
TRBJ1-1 TRBV29-1 CSVESWRNTEAFF
TRBJ1-6 TRBV7-9 CASSLRQSNSSPLHF
TRBJ2-7 TRBV11-3 CASSLGGTSYYEQYF